The 19 T cell receptor beta chains presented below share a single source sample, sequenced in a study of shared clonotypes between healthy human individuals. Sequencing used immunoSEQ multiplex PCR; TCRdb keeps in-frame clones, though not all of them. The table has around 690,000 clones, roughly 87% seen once. Material for sequencing was memory CD8+ T cells from PBMCs. Subset specified: CD45RO+ cells pooled with CCR7-negative TemRA cells. These receptors all stem from a young man in good health. Some clones in this sample may be carry-over from other donors' samples.

This clone was observed once. The V call is TRBV27, the J call TRBJ2-7; D remains unclear. The V end was cut by 3 bases, the J end by 5 bases, with 11 bases between. The CDR3 runs to 13 residues. Germline lookup yields CDR1 MNHEY and CDR2 SMNVEV (reference sequence). The CDR3 region has the DNA TGTGCCAGCAGTTTCGGCGGAGAGGACGAGCAGTACTTC. As protein: CASSFGGEDEQYF.

The chain joins TRBV15 to TRBJ1-2; D gene unclear. From germline, CDR1 is LNHNV and CDR2 YYDKDF (reference sequence). This CDR3 contains 12 residues. Trimming left V 4 bases short and J 6 bases short, with 9 bases between. As DNA, the CDR3 is TGTGCCACCAGCAATGCAATTCATGGCTACACCTTC. Translation gives CATSNAIHGYTF.

This chain joins TRBV2 and TRBJ2-3; D uncertain. The CDR3 loop spans 13 amino acids. Germline-derived CDR1 and CDR2 are SNHLY and FYNNEI. V gave up 7 bases and J gave up 5 bases, with 13 bases separating them. The CDR3 DNA reads as TGTGCCAGCAATCAGCCCCGGATAGATACGCAGTATTTT. Protein product: CASNQPRIDTQYF. Supplemented by reference TRBV2 and TRBJ2-3, the full variable domain reads EPEVTQTPSHQVTQMGQEVILRCVPISNHLYFYWYRQILGQKVEFLVSFYNNEISEKSEIFDDQFSVERPDGSNFTLKIRSTKLEDSAMYFCASNQPRIDTQYFGPGTRLTVL.

The gene calls are TRBV4-1 and TRBJ1-5, with no clear D. CDR1 and CDR2 (germline): MGHRA, YSYEKL. With 1 base removed from V and 0 bases from J, the gap between germline ends came to 10 bases. This CDR3 region has 16 residues. CDR3 amino acids: CASSQGAAYSNQPQHF. In DNA form, the CDR3 reads TGCGCCAGCAGCCAAGGCGCGGCTTATAGCAATCAGCCCCAGCATTTT.

This sequence joins TRBV23-1 and TRBJ2-7; D may be TRBD1 (6 bases). TRBV23-1 falls under the ORF class, with uncertain function. CDR3 length: 12 residues. The germline V and J ends were trimmed by 9 bases and 11 bases, with 20 bases remaining between them. This chain's CDR3 is CARTRQDSVKYF. Here the CDR3 DNA reads TGCGCCAGGACCCGACAGGATTCTGTTAAGTACTTC.

This chain links TRBV19 with TRBJ2-3, with 8 nucleotides matching TRBD2. Germline V CDR1 and CDR2: LNHDA, SQIVND (reference sequence). This CDR3 has 15 residues. The V gene end was trimmed by 4 bases and the J gene end by 2 bases; junction bases not matched to a gene: 5. The CDR3 DNA sequence: TGTGCCAGTAGTAGGAGCGGGAGACTCACAGATACGCAGTATTTT. This translates into CASSRSGRLTDTQYF.

This clone has a single count. The rearrangement links TRBV7-9 to TRBJ2-1, with no clear D. The germline V gene encodes CDR1 SEHNR and CDR2 FQNEAQ (reference sequence). This CDR3 region has 14 residues. V lost 1 base to trimming and J lost 8 bases, with 12 bases between them. The CDR3 region is CASSLVARVHEQFF. CDR3 nucleotides: TGTGCCAGCAGCTTAGTAGCTAGGGTCCATGAGCAGTTCTTC.

The V call is TRBV27, the J call TRBJ1-2; a possible D gene is TRBD1 (5 bases). The CDR3 has 14 amino acids. Trimming removed 4 bases from V and 4 bases from J, with 13 bases in between. Germline loops: CDR1 MNHEY, CDR2 SMNVEV (reference sequence). For the CDR3, the DNA is TGTGCCAGCAGTTCGCCCGGGACGCCCTATGGCTACACCTTC. Encoded protein: CASSSPGTPYGYTF.

The CDR3 is CASTKDREVLYNEQFF. CDR3 DNA: TGTGCCAGCACCAAAGACAGGGAAGTTTTGTACAATGAGCAGTTCTTC. V usage is TRBV25-1 and J usage is TRBJ2-1, with 7 bases fitting TRBD1. Germline trimming cut 7 bases from V and 4 bases from J; bases unmatched to any gene: 13. The CDR3 has 16 amino acids. Germline CDR1 and CDR2: MGHDK and SYGVNS.

The CDR3 nucleotides read TGTGCTAGTGGTTTGGGTTCCAATCAGCCCCAGCATTTT. Protein: CASGLGSNQPQHF. This sequence joins TRBV12-5 and TRBJ1-5; D remains unclear. CDR3 length: 13 amino acids. Trimming stripped 1 base from V and 3 bases from J, with 4 bases between. CDR1 and CDR2 (germline): LGHNT, FRNRAP. Using reference TRBV12-5 and TRBJ1-5 for the parts outside the CDR3, the full variable domain is DARVTQTPRHKVTEMGQEVTMRCQPILGHNTVFWYRQTMMQGLELLAYFRNRAPLDDSGMPKDRFSAEMPDATLATLKIQPSEPRDSAVYFCASGLGSNQPQHFGDGTRLSIL.

The chain has TRBV6-5 and TRBJ2-1; D gene ambiguous. CDR1 and CDR2 (germline): MNHEY, SVGAGI. The CDR3 loop spans 14 amino acids. Between the trimmed V and J ends, which lost 5 bases and 6 bases, there was a span of 14 bases. In DNA, the CDR3 is TGTGCCAGCAGTCCCCTGATGGACCTCAATGAGCAGTTCTTC. Protein product: CASSPLMDLNEQFF.

The chain links TRBV27 to TRBJ1-6, with D possibly matching TRBD1 (6 bases). Trimming stripped 5 bases from V and 8 bases from J, with 13 bases between. CDR1 is MNHEY, CDR2 SMNVEV, per germline (reference sequence). CDR3 length: 14 residues. CDR3 DNA sequence: TGTGCCAGCAGTGATTACAGGGCGGATTCACCCCTCCACTTT. Translated: CASSDYRADSPLHF.

This clone was observed a single time. This rearrangement joins TRBV11-2 to TRBJ2-7; the D gene could be TRBD1 or TRBD2 (5 bases each). Germline loops: CDR1 SGHAT, CDR2 FQNNGV. This CDR3 has 12 residues. Trimming left V 7 bases short and J 7 bases short, with 14 bases between. CDR3 loop: CASKGPSVEQYF. The CDR3, as DNA: TGTGCCAGCAAGGGACCGTCGGTTGAGCAGTACTTC.

This sequence joins TRBV11-2 and TRBJ1-4, with TRBD1 matching 7 bases. This CDR3 is 15 amino acids long. V was clipped by 3 bases and J by 8 bases; unmatched bases: 9. Germline-derived CDR1 and CDR2 are SGHAT and FQNNGV. The CDR3 DNA reads as TGTGCCAGCAGCTTGAGAGGAACAGGGGAGGAAAAACTGTTTTTT. Translation: CASSLRGTGEEKLFF.

The chain carries TRBV7-8 and TRBJ2-5, with 9 positions matching TRBD2. V dropped 1 base and J dropped 5; count of bases not matched to a gene: 5. Germline assignment: CDR1 SGHVS and CDR2 FQNEAQ. CDR3 length: 15 residues. The CDR3 loop reads CASSLGLAGVETQYF. CDR3 nucleotides: TGTGCCAGCAGCTTAGGTTTAGCGGGAGTGGAGACCCAGTACTTC.

In this sample, this clone turned up a few times. V gene TRBV30 combines with J gene TRBJ2-1, with 11 bases matching TRBD2. The CDR3 extends over 12 amino acids. V trimming: 3 bases; J trimming: 9 bases; junction bases outside the gene matches: 1. Germline-derived CDR1 and CDR2 are GTSNPN and SVGIG (reference sequence). The CDR3 sequence: CAWRTSGSEQFF. The DNA for the CDR3 is TGTGCCTGGAGAACTAGCGGGAGTGAGCAGTTCTTC. Full variable domain (outside the CDR3, taken from reference TRBV30 and TRBJ2-1): SQTIHQWPATLVQPVGSPLSLECTVEGTSNPNLYWYRQAAGRGLQLLFYSVGIGQISSEVPQNLSASRPQDRQFILSSKKLLLSDSGFYLCAWRTSGSEQFFGPGTRLTVL.

The V call is TRBV27, the J call TRBJ1-5; D gene ambiguous. CDR3 length equals 15 residues. Germline CDR1 is MNHEY and CDR2 is SMNVEV (reference sequence). Trimming took 2 bases from V and 0 from J, leaving 8 bases between them. CDR3 DNA: TGTGCCAGCAGTTTAAGTCAGTTTAGCAATCAGCCCCAGCATTTT. Translation: CASSLSQFSNQPQHF.

This clone has only one observation. The chain has TRBV6-1 and TRBJ2-7; D is unclear. Trimming stripped 2 bases from V and 5 bases from J, with 19 bases between. Germline V gene sequence: CDR1 MNHNS, CDR2 SASEGT. The CDR3 totals 16 residues. CDR3 amino acids: CASSEPGPHPRHEQYF. CDR3 bases: TGTGCCAGCAGTGAACCGGGTCCCCATCCCCGGCACGAGCAGTACTTC.

The J gene is TRBJ2-1, the V gene TRBV7-6, with TRBD2 matching 12 bases. This CDR3 spans 16 amino acids. The junction had 7 bases not matched to a gene; V was cut back by 2 bases and J by 8 bases. The germline V gene encodes CDR1 SGHVS and CDR2 FNYEAQ. CDR3 DNA: TGTGCCAGCAGCTTAAGGGCTAGCGGGAGGGCCGATGAGCAGTTCTTC. Encoded protein: CASSLRASGRADEQFF.